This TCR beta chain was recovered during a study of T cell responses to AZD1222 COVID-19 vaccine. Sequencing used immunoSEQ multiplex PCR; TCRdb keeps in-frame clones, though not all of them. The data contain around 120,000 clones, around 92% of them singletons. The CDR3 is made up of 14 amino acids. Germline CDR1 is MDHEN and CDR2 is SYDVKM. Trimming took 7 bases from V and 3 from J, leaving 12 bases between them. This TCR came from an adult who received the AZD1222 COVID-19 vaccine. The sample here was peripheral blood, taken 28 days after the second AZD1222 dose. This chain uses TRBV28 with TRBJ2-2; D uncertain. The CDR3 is CASTQVSDTGELFF. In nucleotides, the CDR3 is TGTGCCAGCACGCAGGTTTCGGACACCGGGGAGCTGTTTTTT. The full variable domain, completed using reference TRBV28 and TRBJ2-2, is DVKVTQSSRYLVKRTGEKVFLECVQDMDHENMFWYRQDPGLGLRLIYFSYDVKMKEKGDIPEGYSVSREKKERFSLILESASTNQTSMYLCASTQVSDTGELFFGEGSRLTVL.